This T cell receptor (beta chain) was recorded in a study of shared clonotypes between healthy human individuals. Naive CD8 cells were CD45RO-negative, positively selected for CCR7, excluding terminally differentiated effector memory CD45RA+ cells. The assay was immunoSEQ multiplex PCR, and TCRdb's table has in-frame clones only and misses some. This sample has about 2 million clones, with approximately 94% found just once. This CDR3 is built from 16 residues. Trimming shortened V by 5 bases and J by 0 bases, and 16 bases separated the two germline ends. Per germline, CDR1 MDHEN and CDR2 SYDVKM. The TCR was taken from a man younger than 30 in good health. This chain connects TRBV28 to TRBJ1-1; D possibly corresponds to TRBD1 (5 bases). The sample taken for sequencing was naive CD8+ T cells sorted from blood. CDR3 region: CASSPPQQGMNTEAFF. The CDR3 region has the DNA TGTGCCAGCAGTCCTCCCCAGCAGGGTATGAACACTGAAGCTTTCTTT.